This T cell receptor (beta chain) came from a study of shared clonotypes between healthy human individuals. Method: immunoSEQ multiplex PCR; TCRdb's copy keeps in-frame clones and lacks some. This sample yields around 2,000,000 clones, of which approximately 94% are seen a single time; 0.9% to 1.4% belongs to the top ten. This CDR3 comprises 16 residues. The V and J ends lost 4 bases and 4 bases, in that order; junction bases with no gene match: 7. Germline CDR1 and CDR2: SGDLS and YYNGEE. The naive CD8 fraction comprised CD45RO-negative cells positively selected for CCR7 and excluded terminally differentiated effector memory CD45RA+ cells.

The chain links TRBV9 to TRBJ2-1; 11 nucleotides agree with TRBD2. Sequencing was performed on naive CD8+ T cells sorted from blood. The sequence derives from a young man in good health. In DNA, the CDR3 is TGTGCCAGCAGCCCGCAGACTAGCGGGGAATACAATGAGCAGTTCTTC. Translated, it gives CASSPQTSGEYNEQFF. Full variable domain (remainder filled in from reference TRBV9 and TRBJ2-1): DSGVTQTPKHLITATGQRVTLRCSPRSGDLSVYWYQQSLDQGLQFLIQYYNGEERAKGNILERFSAQQFPDLHSELNLSSLELGDSALYFCASSPQTSGEYNEQFFGPGTRLTVL.